The 12 T cell receptor beta chains given below trace back to one sample, sequenced in a study of human T cells and chemical hapten exposure. Time point reported: patch test 2, 6 weeks after DPC sensitization. Noted treatment: therapeutic diphenylcyclopropenone sensitization with weekly scalp DPC. TCRdb re-analysed the RACE reads in MiXCR, keeping a single row per CDR3 protein. The data hold about 84,000 distinct CDR3 sequences, with about 10% observed a single time. Material: whole blood, obtained in connection with sensitization to the hapten diphenylcyclopropenone (DPC). Source of these receptors: a woman between 50 and 59 years old with alopecia areata. Some clones in this sample may be carry-over from other donors' samples.

This clonotype appeared many times. The chain links TRBV29-1 to TRBJ2-1, with D possibly matching TRBD1 (5 bases). CDR3 length: 13 residues. From germline, CDR1 is SQVTM and CDR2 ANQGSEA. Trimming left V 3 bases short and J 4 bases short, with 10 bases between. The CDR3 is CSVESRAYNEQFF. CDR3 in DNA: TGCAGCGTTGAGTCCAGGGCTTACAATGAGCAGTTCTTC.

This sequence joins TRBV9 and TRBJ2-3, with 9 positions matching TRBD1. With V trimmed by 4 bases and J by 0 bases, 6 bases remained unmatched. The CDR3 contains 16 residues. The germline V gene has CDR1 SGDLS and CDR2 YYNGEE. CDR3 in DNA: TGTGCCAGCAGCACTACACAGGGGGCGAGCACAGATACGCAGTATTTT. Translating gives CASSTTQGASTDTQYF.

This clonotype was detected a few times. The V and J genes are TRBV4-3 and TRBJ2-7, with 7 bases fitting TRBD1. Germline V gives CDR1 LGHNA, CDR2 YSLEER. J gave up 3 bases and V 4 bases, and 9 bases lay outside the gene matches. The CDR3 has 15 residues. The CDR3 DNA reads TGCGCCAGCAGCCTTTGGACAGGCCGACTCTACGAGCAGTACTTC. It translates to CASSLWTGRLYEQYF.

The chain recombines TRBV6-6 with TRBJ2-2; 9 positions agree with TRBD2. The ends lost 7 bases at V and 2 bases at J; junction bases unmatched: 8. The germline gives CDR1 MNHNY, CDR2 SVGAGI (reference sequence). CDR3 size: 16 residues. CDR3 in DNA: TGTGCCAGCATATCGAAAGCGGGAGGAAACACCGGGGAGCTGTTTTTT. It encodes CASISKAGGNTGELFF.

The sample holds many counts of this clonotype. The chain carries TRBV20-1 and TRBJ2-7, with D unclear. Germline values: CDR1 DFQATT, CDR2 SNEGSKA (reference sequence). The V and J ends lost 2 bases and 3 bases respectively, with 11 bases between them. This CDR3 region has 13 residues. CDR3 bases: TGCAGTGCTAGATATCACGAGGACTACGAGCAGTACTTC. This gives the protein CSARYHEDYEQYF.

Concerning this clonotype: Given a much more abundant clone one base away, this may be a read error. The rearrangement links TRBV29-1 to TRBJ2-3, with a tentative D call TRBD2 (6 bases). This CDR3 is 13 amino acids long. Germline V lookup: CDR1 SQVTM, CDR2 ANQGSEA. The CDR3 DNA reads TGCAGCGTTGTTGGGGGGAGCACAGAAACGCAGTATTTT. Translation: CSVVGGSTETQYF.

This chain joins TRBV18 and TRBJ2-3, with TRBD2 matching 14 bases. There are 16 residues in the CDR3. Germline V gene sequence: CDR1 KGHSH, CDR2 LQKENI. The J segment lost 4 bases and the V segment lost 1 base, leaving 1 base of the junction unmatched. The CDR3 spells CASSPLGLAGADTQYF. For the CDR3, the DNA is TGTGCCAGCTCACCACTGGGACTAGCGGGAGCAGATACGCAGTATTTT.

This clonotype was seen a handful of times. The rearrangement uses TRBV20-1 and TRBJ2-1; 12 bases match TRBD1. Germline CDR1 reads DFQATT; CDR2 reads SNEGSKA (reference sequence). The CDR3 length is 19 residues. Germline trimming cut 7 bases from V and 0 bases from J; bases unmatched to any gene: 16. The CDR3 region is CSVVGQGADLASSYNEQFF. In DNA form, the CDR3 reads TGCAGTGTAGTGGGACAGGGGGCCGACCTAGCGAGCTCCTACAATGAGCAGTTCTTC.

This clonotype was seen a few times. This sequence joins TRBV7-2 and TRBJ2-3; D may correspond to TRBD1 or TRBD2 (6 bases each). Germline CDR1 SGHTA, CDR2 FQGNSA. The ends were cut back, 3 bases at V and 2 bases at J, with 12 bases in the middle. This CDR3 has 15 residues. For the CDR3, the DNA is TGTGCCAGCAGCTTTCAACAGGGACTCACAGATACGCAGTATTTT. Its protein is CASSFQQGLTDTQYF.

Note on this clonotype: A much larger clone differs from this one at a single base, so this may be a read error. The chain is built from TRBV29-1 and TRBJ2-1; 12 bases agree with TRBD2. Germline-derived CDR1 and CDR2 are SQVTM and ANQGSEA. V gave up 7 bases and J gave up 8 bases; unmatched junction bases: 9. The CDR3 runs 14 residues. The CDR3 sequence: CSAEASGRGDEQFF. DNA of the CDR3: TGCAGCGCTGAGGCTAGCGGGAGGGGGGATGAGCAGTTCTTC.

The chain carries TRBV7-2 and TRBJ2-7, with D possibly matching TRBD2 (6 bases). Deletions cut 1 base from V and 0 bases from J, with 19 bases between. CDR3 length: 18 amino acids. In germline, CDR1 is SGHTA, CDR2 FQGNSA. The CDR3, as DNA: TGTGCCAGCAGCTTAGAAGCGGCGGGGTCTAGTCTCTCCTACGAGCAGTACTTC. Protein sequence: CASSLEAAGSSLSYEQYF.

This clonotype was observed many times. V is TRBV29-1 and J is TRBJ1-1; tentative D call: TRBD1 (5 bases). The germline gives CDR1 SQVTM, CDR2 ANQGSEA. The CDR3 loop spans 13 amino acids. V lost 4 bases and J lost 0, with 9 bases in between. The DNA of the CDR3 is TGCAGCGTTGGGGAGGGGATGAACACTGAAGCTTTCTTT. It encodes CSVGEGMNTEAFF.